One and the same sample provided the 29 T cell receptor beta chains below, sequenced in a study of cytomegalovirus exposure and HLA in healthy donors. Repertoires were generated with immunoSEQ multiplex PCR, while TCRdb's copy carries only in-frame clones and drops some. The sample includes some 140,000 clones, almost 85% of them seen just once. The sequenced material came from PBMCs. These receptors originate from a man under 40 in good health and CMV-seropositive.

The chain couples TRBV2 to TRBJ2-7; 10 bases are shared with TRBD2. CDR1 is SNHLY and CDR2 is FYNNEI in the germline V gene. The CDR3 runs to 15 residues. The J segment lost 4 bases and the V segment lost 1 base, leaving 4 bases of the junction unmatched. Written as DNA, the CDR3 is TGTGCCAGCAGTGAAGATCTAGCGGGAGTTTACGAGCAGTACTTC. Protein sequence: CASSEDLAGVYEQYF.

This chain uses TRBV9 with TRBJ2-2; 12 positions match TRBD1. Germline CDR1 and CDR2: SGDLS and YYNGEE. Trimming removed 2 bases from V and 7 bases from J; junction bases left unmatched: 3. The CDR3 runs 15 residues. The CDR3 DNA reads TGTGCCAGCAGCGTGGGACAGGGGGCTGGCGGGGAGCTGTTTTTT. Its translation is CASSVGQGAGGELFF. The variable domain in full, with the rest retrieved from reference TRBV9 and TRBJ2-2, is DSGVTQTPKHLITATGQRVTLRCSPRSGDLSVYWYQQSLDQGLQFLIQYYNGEERAKGNILERFSAQQFPDLHSELNLSSLELGDSALYFCASSVGQGAGGELFFGEGSRLTVL.

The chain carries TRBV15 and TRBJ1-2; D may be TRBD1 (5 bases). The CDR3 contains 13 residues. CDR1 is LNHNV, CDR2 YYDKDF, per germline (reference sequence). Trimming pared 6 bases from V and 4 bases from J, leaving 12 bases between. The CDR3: CATRPAGSYGYTF. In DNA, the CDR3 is TGTGCCACCAGACCCGCAGGGTCCTATGGCTACACCTTC.

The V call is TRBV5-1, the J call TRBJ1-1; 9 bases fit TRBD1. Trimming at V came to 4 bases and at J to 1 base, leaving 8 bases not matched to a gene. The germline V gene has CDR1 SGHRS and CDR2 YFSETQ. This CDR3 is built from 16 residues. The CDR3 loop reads CASSRTGQGGNTEAFF. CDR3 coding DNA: TGCGCCAGCAGCAGAACGGGACAGGGCGGGAACACTGAAGCTTTCTTT. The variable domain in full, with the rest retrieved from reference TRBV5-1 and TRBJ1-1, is KAGVTQTPRYLIKTRGQQVTLSCSPISGHRSVSWYQQTPGQGLQFLFEYFSETQRNKGNFPGRFSGRQFSNSRSEMNVSTLELGDSALYLCASSRTGQGGNTEAFFGQGTRLTVV.

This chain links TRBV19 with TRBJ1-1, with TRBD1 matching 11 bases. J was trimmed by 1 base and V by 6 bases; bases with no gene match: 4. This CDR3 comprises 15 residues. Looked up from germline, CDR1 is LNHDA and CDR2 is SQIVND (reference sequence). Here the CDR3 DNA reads TGTGCCAGTAGGCACGGGACAGGGGGGAACACTGAAGCTTTCTTT. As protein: CASRHGTGGNTEAFF.

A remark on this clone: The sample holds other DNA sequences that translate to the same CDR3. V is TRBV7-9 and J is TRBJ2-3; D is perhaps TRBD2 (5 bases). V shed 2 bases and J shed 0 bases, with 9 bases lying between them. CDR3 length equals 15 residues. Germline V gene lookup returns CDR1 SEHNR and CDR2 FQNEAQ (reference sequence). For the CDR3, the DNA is TGTGCCAGCAGCTTAACCGGACTGAGCACAGATACGCAGTATTTT. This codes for CASSLTGLSTDTQYF.

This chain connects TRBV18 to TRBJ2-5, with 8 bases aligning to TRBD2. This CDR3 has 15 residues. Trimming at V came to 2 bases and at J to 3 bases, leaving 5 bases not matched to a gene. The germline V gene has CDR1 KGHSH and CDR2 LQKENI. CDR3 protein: CASSPAPGGEETQYF. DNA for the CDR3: TGTGCCAGCTCACCAGCACCGGGGGGGGAAGAGACCCAGTACTTC.

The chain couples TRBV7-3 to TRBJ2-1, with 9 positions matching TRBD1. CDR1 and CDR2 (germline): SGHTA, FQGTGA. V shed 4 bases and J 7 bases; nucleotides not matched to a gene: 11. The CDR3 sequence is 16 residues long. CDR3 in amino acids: CASSWGRDREVNEQFF. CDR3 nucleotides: TGTGCCAGCAGCTGGGGCCGGGACAGGGAGGTAAATGAGCAGTTCTTC. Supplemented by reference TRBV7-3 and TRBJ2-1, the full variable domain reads GAGVSQTPSNKVTEKGKYVELRCDPISGHTALYWYRQSLGQGPEFLIYFQGTGAADDSGLPNDRFFAVRPEGSVSTLKIQRTERGDSAVYLCASSWGRDREVNEQFFGPGTRLTVL.

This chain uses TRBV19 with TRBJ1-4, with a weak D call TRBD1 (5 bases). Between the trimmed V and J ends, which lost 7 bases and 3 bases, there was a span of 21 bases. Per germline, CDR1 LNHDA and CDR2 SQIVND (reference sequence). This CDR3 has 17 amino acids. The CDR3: CASKGQGRIWANEKLFF. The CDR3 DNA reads TGTGCCAGTAAAGGGCAGGGCCGTATTTGGGCTAATGAAAAACTGTTTTTT.

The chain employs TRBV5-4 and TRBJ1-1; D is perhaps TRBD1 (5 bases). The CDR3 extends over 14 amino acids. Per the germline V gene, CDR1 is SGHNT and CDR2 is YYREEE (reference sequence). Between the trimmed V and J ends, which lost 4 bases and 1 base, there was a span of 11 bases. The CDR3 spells CASSRDSKNTEAFF. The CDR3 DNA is TGTGCCAGCAGCCGAGACAGCAAGAACACTGAAGCTTTCTTT.

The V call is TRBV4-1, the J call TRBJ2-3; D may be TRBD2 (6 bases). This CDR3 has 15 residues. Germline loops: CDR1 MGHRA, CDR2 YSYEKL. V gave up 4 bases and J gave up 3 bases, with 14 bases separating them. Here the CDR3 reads CASSPQVGTTDTQYF. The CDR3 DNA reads TGCGCCAGCAGCCCTCAGGTTGGGACTACAGATACGCAGTATTTT.

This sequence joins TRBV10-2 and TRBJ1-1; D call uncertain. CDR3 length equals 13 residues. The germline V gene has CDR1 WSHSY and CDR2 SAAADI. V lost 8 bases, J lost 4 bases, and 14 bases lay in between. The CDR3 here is CASLGLFGTEAFF. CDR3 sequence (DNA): TGCGCCAGCCTTGGGCTGTTTGGCACTGAAGCTTTCTTT.

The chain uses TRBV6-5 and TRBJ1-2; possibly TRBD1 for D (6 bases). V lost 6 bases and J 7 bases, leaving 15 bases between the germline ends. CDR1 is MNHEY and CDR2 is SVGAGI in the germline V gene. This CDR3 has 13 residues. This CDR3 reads CASSLGPRGGYTF. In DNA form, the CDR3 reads TGTGCCAGCAGCCTCGGCCCCAGGGGTGGCTACACCTTC.

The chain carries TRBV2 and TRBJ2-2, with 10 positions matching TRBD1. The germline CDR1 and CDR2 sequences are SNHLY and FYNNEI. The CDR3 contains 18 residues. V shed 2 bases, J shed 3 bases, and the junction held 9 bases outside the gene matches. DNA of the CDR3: TGTGCCAGCAGTGAACGCTCGACAGGGGGCGGCGACACCGGGGAGCTGTTTTTT. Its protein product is CASSERSTGGGDTGELFF.

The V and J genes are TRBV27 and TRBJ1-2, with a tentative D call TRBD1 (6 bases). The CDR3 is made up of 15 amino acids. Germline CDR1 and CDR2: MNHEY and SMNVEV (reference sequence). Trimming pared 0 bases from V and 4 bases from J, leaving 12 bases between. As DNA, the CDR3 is TGTGCCAGCAGTTTATCGGTGGGACAAAGCTATGGCTACACCTTC. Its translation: CASSLSVGQSYGYTF.

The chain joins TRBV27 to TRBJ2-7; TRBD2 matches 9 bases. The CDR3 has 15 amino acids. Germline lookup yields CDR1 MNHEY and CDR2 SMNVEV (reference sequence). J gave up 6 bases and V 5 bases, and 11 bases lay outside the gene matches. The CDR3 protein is CASSTIAGAPLEQYF. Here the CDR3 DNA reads TGTGCCAGCAGTACCATAGCGGGGGCACCACTCGAGCAGTACTTC.

The CDR3, as DNA: TGTGCCAGCAGGCGGTGGAGGGACCAGCCCCAGCATTTT. It is translated as CASRRWRDQPQHF. J is TRBJ1-5 and V is TRBV6-4, with D maybe TRBD1 (5 bases). The germline V gene encodes CDR1 MRHNA and CDR2 SNTAGT. The CDR3 spans 13 residues. V was clipped by 6 bases and J by 7 bases, with 13 bases between them.

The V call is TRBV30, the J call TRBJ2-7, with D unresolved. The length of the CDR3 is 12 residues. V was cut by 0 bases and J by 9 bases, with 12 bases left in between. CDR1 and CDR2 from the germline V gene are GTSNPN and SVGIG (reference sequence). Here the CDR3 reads CAWSVRKEGQYF. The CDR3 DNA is TGTGCCTGGAGTGTCAGGAAGGAAGGGCAGTACTTC.

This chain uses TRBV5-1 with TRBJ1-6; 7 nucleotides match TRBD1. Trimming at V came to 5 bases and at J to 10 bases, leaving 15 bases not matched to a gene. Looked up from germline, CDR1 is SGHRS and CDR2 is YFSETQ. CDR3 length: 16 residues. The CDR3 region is CASRQMEGAAGSPLHF. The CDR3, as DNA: TGCGCCAGCAGGCAGATGGAGGGGGCCGCGGGATCACCCCTCCACTTT. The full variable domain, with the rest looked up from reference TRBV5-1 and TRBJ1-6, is KAGVTQTPRYLIKTRGQQVTLSCSPISGHRSVSWYQQTPGQGLQFLFEYFSETQRNKGNFPGRFSGRQFSNSRSEMNVSTLELGDSALYLCASRQMEGAAGSPLHFGNGTRLTVT.

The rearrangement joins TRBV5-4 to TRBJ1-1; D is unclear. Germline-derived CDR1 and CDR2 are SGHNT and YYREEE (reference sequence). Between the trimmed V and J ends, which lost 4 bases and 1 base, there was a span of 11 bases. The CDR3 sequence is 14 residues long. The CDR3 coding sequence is TGTGCCAGCAGCACCCGGTCGTGGAACACTGAAGCTTTCTTT. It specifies CASSTRSWNTEAFF.

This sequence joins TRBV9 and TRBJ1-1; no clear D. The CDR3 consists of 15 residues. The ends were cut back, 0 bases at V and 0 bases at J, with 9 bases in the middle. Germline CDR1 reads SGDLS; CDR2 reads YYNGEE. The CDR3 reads CASSVVPGLNTEAFF. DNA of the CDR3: TGTGCCAGCAGCGTAGTTCCAGGCCTGAACACTGAAGCTTTCTTT.

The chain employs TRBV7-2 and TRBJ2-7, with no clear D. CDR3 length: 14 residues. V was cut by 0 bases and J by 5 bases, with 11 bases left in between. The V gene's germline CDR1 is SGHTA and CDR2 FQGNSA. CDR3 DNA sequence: TGTGCCAGCAGCTTAGCCTACGATGTCGACGAGCAGTACTTC. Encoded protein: CASSLAYDVDEQYF.

CDR3 in DNA: TGTGCCAGCACCCCGACAGGGGGCTACGAGCAGTACTTC. As protein: CASTPTGGYEQYF. This rearrangement joins TRBV6-5 to TRBJ2-7; 9 positions agree with TRBD1. Looked up from germline, CDR1 is MNHEY and CDR2 is SVGAGI. Unmatched junction bases numbered 4, after V lost 7 bases and J lost 3 bases. The CDR3 totals 13 residues.

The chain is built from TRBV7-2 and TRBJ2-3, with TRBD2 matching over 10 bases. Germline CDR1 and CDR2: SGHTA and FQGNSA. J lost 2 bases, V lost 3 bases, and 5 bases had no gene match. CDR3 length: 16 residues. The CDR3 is CASSLTSGPPTDTQYF. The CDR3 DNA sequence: TGTGCCAGCAGCTTGACTAGCGGGCCTCCCACAGATACGCAGTATTTT.

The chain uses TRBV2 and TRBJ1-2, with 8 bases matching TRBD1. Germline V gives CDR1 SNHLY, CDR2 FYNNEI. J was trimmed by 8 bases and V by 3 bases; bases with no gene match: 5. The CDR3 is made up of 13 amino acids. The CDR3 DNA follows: TGTGCCAGCAGTGAGACAGGGGATTTGGGCTACACCTTC. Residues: CASSETGDLGYTF.

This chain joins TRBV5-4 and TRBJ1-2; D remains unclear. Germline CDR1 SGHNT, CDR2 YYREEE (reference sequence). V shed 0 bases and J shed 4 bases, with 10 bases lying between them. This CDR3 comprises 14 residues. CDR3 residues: CASSLGQEVYGYTF. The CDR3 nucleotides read TGTGCCAGCAGCTTGGGCCAGGAGGTCTATGGCTACACCTTC.

The CDR3 DNA sequence: TGTGCCAGCAGCTTAGATGGCAGTGGCTATGGCTACACCTTC. It codes for CASSLDGSGYGYTF. The rearrangement joins TRBV7-2 to TRBJ1-2, with D hard to call. Looked up from germline, CDR1 is SGHTA and CDR2 is FQGNSA. CDR3 length equals 14 residues. V was pared by 1 base and J by 4 bases, with 10 bases between.

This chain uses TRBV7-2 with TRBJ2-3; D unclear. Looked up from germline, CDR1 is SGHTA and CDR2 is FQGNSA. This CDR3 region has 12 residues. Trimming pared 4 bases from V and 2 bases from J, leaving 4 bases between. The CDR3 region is CASSSYTDTQYF. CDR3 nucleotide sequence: TGTGCCAGCAGCTCCTACACAGATACGCAGTATTTT.

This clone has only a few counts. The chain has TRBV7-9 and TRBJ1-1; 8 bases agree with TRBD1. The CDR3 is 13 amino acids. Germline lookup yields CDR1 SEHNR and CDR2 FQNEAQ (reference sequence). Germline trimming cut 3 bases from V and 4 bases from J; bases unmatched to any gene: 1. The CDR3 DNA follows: TGTGCCAGCAGCTTTCAGGGGGCCACTGAAGCTTTCTTT. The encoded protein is CASSFQGATEAFF.